This T cell receptor beta chain was recovered during a study of cytomegalovirus exposure and HLA in healthy donors. Overall study findings and caveats: Common viral pathogens seemed to be connected with several of the most significant clusters, according to a later analysis. Reportedly, a later analysis found an Asian-associated ancestry cluster had fewer N-insertions than the roughly 700-donor mean. Based on reports, TCR beta sequences accurately predicted HLA-A and HLA-B alleles for most subjects.

PCR was performed using 60 Vbeta and 13 Jbeta primers. Data came from immunoSEQ multiplex PCR; TCRdb stores just in-frame clones and leaves some out. The sample contains approximately 75,000 clones, around 70% of which appear only once. V was clipped by 2 bases and J by 4 bases, with 15 bases between them. This CDR3 region has 15 residues. The germline V gene encodes CDR1 SEHNR and CDR2 FQNEAQ (reference sequence). Worth noting for this clone: Its antigen is unidentified.

The sequenced sample consisted of PBMCs. The receptor was derived from a man in his forties in good health and CMV-seropositive. The J gene is TRBJ2-7, the V gene TRBV7-9; D unresolved. The CDR3 DNA reads as TGTGCCAGCAGCTTATCTCTAGACCGCCCTTACGAGCAGTACTTC. Translation: CASSLSLDRPYEQYF.